The rows below give T cell receptor beta chains drawn from one sample of a study of T-cell reconstitution after alpha-beta-depleted transplantation in children. From the PCR reads, TCRdb called clonotypes with MiXCR, one entry per CDR3 protein. Among around 200,000 distinct CDR3 sequences listed, approximately 6.6% were seen once. Sequences were derived from PBMCs from the stem cell graft donor, sampled from the stem cell graft. All receptors come from a human donor who donated a stem cell graft to a child with Wiskott-Aldrich syndrome. Both conserved end residues are part of each CDR3. D genes are given only for firm matches. A clone size is listed for some rows: how often the clone was seen (once, few, many), or a class if it is expanded.

many,TRBJ1-1,TRBV5-1,-,CASSLGQDRNTEAFF
few,TRBJ1-1,TRBV5-1,-,CASSLVGQMNTEAFF
many,TRBJ1-6,TRBV20-1,-,CSARDSVPNSPLHF
many,TRBJ2-1,TRBV25-1,-,CASSEFGGPYNEQFF
-,TRBJ1-1,TRBV29-1,-,CTTKQRGADTEAFF
many,TRBJ1-1,TRBV4-3,-,CASSQGVQGNTEAFF
many,TRBJ2-5,TRBV18,-,CASSPILGPKKETQYF
many,TRBJ2-7,TRBV7-8,-,CASSFQEISYEQYF
many,TRBJ1-2,TRBV29-1,-,CSVGLNYGYTF
many,TRBJ2-5,TRBV20-1,-,CSAPMQETQYF
many,TRBJ2-1,TRBV9,-,CASSPRAHVDEQFF
many,TRBJ2-7,TRBV20-1,-,CSARDLRTEFYEQYF
few,TRBJ2-5,TRBV6-6,-,CASSLDRGWPQYF
many,TRBJ2-1,TRBV20-1,-,CSARGRAPSNEQFF
few,TRBJ2-7,TRBV7-2,-,CASSGLGTPTYEQYF
-,TRBJ2-2,TRBV7-2,-,CASSLDVNTGELFF
many,TRBJ1-2,TRBV7-8,-,CASSIHGSAGYTF
many,TRBJ1-2,TRBV5-1,-,CASSLEGTQYGYTF
many,TRBJ1-2,TRBV5-1,-,CASSLDSSYGYTF
-,TRBJ2-3,TRBV20-1,TRBD1,CSATHERDSYTDTQYF
-,TRBJ2-7,TRBV7-9,-,CASSLRPGEQYF
-,TRBJ1-2,TRBV19,-,CASSTPFRRQLYGYTF
-,TRBJ1-1,TRBV6-1,-,CASRGAANTEAFF
many,TRBJ2-5,TRBV4-1,TRBD2,CASSQDSASGGALETQYF
many,TRBJ2-2,TRBV6-5,-,CASRPGGTGELFF
few,TRBJ1-1,TRBV12-3/TRBV12-4,-,CASSLGGPWGANTEAFF
many,TRBJ2-5,TRBV6-6,-,CASSPVGETQYF
-,TRBJ2-1,TRBV4-1,-,CASSQELLERPPYNEQFF
many,TRBJ2-1,TRBV6-1,-,CASDHRRGVKNNEQFF
-,TRBJ2-1,TRBV4-3,TRBD2,CASSQRLAGAADYNEQFF
many,TRBJ2-1,TRBV29-1,TRBD2,CSVLAGDANEQFF
many,TRBJ2-5,TRBV29-1,TRBD1,CSVGIRDSQETQYF
many,TRBJ1-3,TRBV4-3,-,CASSQVFGGLNTIYF
many,TRBJ2-7,TRBV9,-,CASSPGNYEQYF
many,TRBJ1-1,TRBV12-3/TRBV12-4,TRBD1,CASRLSGTVNFEAFF
many,TRBJ2-7,TRBV7-9,TRBD1,CASSPRQGVYEQYF
many,TRBJ2-7,TRBV9,TRBD2,CASSVSGDPSYEQYF
-,TRBJ2-7,TRBV20-1,-,CSARRTGSSSYEQYF
many,TRBJ2-3,TRBV5-1,TRBD1,CASSLARTGFADTQYF
few,TRBJ1-1,TRBV5-1,-,CASSSSRGMNTEAFF
few,TRBJ2-1,TRBV20-1,TRBD2,CSARDRSSGKSYNEQFF
many,TRBJ2-2,TRBV20-1,-,CSARDQRQGSTGELFF
many,TRBJ2-3,TRBV4-1,TRBD1,CASSQVLGGPDTQYF
many,TRBJ1-4,TRBV20-1,-,CSASPQTVEKLFF
many,TRBJ1-1,TRBV29-1,TRBD1,CSVGEKQGANTEAFF
many,TRBJ2-7,TRBV7-2,-,CASSLAWGWTAEQYF
many,TRBJ1-5,TRBV5-6,TRBD1,CASSLLQGHQPQHF
many,TRBJ1-2,TRBV5-1,TRBD1,CASSLGTGLGYTF
-,TRBJ1-2,TRBV5-1,-,CASSFWTDANYGYTF
many,TRBJ1-1,TRBV5-6,-,CASSLEGTEAFF
many,TRBJ2-1,TRBV6-2/TRBV6-3,TRBD2,CASSYRGGDEQFF
-,TRBJ2-2,TRBV3-1,TRBD2,CASRRLAGEGDTGELFF
many,TRBJ1-4,TRBV6-5,-,CASSYSHDEKLFF
-,TRBJ2-1,TRBV30,TRBD2,CAWSATSGREQFF